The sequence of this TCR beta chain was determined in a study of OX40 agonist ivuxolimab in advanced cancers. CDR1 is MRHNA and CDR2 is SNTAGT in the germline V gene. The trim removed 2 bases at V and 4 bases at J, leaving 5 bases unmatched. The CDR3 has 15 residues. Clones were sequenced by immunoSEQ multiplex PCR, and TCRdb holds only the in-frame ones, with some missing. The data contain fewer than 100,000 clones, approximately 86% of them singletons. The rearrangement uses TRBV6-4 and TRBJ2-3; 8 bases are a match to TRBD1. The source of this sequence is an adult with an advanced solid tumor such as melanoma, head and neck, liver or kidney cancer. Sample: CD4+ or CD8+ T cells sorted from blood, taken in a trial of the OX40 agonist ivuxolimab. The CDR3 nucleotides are TGTGCCAGCAGTGACGAGGCAGGGGGCGCAGATACGCAGTATTTT. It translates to CASSDEAGGADTQYF.